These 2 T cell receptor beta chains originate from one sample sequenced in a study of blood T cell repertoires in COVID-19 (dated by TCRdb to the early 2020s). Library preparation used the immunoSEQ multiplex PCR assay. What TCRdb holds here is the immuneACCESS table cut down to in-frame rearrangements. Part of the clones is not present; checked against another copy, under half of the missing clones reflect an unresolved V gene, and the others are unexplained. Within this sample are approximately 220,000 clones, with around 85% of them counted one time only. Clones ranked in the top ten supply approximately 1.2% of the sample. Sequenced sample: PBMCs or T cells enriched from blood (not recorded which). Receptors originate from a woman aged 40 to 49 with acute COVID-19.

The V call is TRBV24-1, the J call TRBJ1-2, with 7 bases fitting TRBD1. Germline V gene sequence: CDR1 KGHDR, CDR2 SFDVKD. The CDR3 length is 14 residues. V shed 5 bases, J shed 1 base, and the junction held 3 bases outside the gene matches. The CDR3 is CATSANRGNYGYTF. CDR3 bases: TGTGCCACCAGTGCAAACAGGGGTAACTATGGCTACACCTTC.

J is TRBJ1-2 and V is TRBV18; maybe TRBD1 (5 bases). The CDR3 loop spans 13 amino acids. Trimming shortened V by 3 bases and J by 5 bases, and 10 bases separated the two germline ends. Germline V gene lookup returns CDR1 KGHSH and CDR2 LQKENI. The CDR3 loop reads CASSPGPSYGYTF. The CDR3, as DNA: TGTGCCAGCTCACCGGGGCCTTCATATGGCTACACCTTC.